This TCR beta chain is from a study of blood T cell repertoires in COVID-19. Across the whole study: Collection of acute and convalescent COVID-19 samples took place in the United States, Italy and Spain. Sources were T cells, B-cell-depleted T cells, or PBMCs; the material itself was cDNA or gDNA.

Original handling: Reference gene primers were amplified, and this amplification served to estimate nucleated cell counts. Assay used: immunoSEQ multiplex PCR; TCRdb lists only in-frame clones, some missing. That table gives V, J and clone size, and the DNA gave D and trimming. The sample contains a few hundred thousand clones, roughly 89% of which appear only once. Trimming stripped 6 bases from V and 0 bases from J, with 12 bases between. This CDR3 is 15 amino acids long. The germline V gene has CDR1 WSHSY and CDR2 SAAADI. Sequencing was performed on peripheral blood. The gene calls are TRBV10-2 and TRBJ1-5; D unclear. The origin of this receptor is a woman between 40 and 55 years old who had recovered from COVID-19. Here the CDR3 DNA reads TGCGCCAGCAGAACAGACATCAATAGCAATCAGCCCCAGCATTTT. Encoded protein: CASRTDINSNQPQHF.